The present T cell receptor beta chain was sequenced within a study of blood T cell repertoires in COVID-19. The V end was cut by 0 bases, the J end by 4 bases, with 9 bases between. The CDR3 extends over 13 amino acids. The V gene's germline CDR1 is SQVTM and CDR2 ANQGSEA. This clone came up a few times. Measured with immunoSEQ multiplex PCR; TCRdb has only the in-frame clones, and not every one. This sample has about 310,000 clones, with around 87% found just once. The chain combines TRBV29-1 with TRBJ1-2; the D is unclear. Sequenced material: peripheral blood. This clonotype was sampled from a man aged 50 to 59 with active or convalescent COVID-19. The CDR3 DNA reads as TGCAGCGTTGAAGAGGAGACGGGCTATGGCTACACCTTC. The encoded protein is CSVEEETGYGYTF.